Sequencing of this T cell receptor beta chain was carried out in a study of T cells in Graves' hyperthyroidism and ophthalmopathy. On the basis of clinical symptoms, serum thyroxine and TRAb, thyroid ultrasound and orbital computed tomography, diagnoses were made. From RNA transcripts, TCR beta CDR3 regions were amplified. HTBI primers drove first-round RT-PCR of the TCR CDR3. TCRdb recomputed calls from the multiplex PCR reads with MiXCR, one row per CDR3 protein. The profile shows approximately 630,000 distinct CDR3 sequences, about 16% of them singletons. Germline-derived CDR1 and CDR2 are LNHDA and SQIVND (reference sequence). Trimming left V 1 base short and J 3 bases short, with 12 bases between. This CDR3 is 15 amino acids long.

Sequencing was performed on blood. This chain connects TRBV19 to TRBJ1-2, with unresolved D. This clonotype originated in a woman in her 30s with Graves' hyperthyroidism. The chain's CDR3 is CASSIAAYLDYGYTF. The CDR3 DNA is TGTGCCAGTAGTATAGCGGCTTATTTGGACTATGGCTACACCTTC.